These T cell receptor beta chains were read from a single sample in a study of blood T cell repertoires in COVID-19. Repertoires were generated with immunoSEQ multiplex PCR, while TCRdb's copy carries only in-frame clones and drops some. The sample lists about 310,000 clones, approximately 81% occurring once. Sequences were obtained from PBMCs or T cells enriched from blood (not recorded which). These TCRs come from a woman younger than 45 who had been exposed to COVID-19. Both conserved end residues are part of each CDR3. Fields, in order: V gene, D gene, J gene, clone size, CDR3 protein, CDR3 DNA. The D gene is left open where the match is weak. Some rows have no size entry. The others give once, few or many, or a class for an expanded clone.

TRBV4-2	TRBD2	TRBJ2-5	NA	CASSALSGGPVETQYF	TGTGCCAGCAGCGCCCTTTCGGGAGGGCCCGTAGAGACCCAGTACTTC
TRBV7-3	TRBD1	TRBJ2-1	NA	CASSLTGTALYNEQFF	TGTGCCAGCAGCTTAACCGGGACAGCTCTTTACAATGAGCAGTTCTTC
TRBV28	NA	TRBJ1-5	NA	CASTTLGRYSNQPQHF	TGTGCCAGCACCACTCTGGGGCGTTATAGCAATCAGCCCCAGCATTTT
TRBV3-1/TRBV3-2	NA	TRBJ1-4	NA	CAASPGAEKLFF	TGTGCCGCGTCCCCAGGGGCCGAAAAACTGTTTTTT
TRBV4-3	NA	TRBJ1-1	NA	CASSQEVPGGMNTEAFF	TGCGCCAGCAGCCAAGAAGTACCGGGGGGCATGAACACTGAAGCTTTCTTT
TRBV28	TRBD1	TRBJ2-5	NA	CASNRPGGRNEKETQYF	TGTGCCAGCAATCGACCAGGGGGCAGAAATGAGAAAGAGACCCAGTACTTC
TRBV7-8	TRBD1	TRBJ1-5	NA	CASSFLGTGEPNQPQHF	TGTGCCAGCAGCTTTCTTGGGACAGGGGAACCCAATCAGCCCCAGCATTTT
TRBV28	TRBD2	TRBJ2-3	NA	CASSFLAGGTDTQYF	TGTGCCAGCAGTTTCCTCGCGGGGGGCACAGATACGCAGTATTTT
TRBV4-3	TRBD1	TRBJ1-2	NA	CASSQDQTGLQYTF	TGCGCCAGCAGCCAAGATCAGACAGGGCTTCAATACACCTTC
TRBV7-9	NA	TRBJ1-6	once	CASTKRTSSYNSPLHF	TGTGCCAGCACCAAGAGGACAAGCTCCTATAATTCACCCCTCCACTTT
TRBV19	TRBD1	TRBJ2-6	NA	CASSMKTGGSGANVLTF	TGTGCCAGTAGTATGAAGACAGGGGGCTCTGGGGCCAACGTCCTGACTTTC
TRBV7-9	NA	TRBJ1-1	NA	CASSGMGRRNTEAFF	TGTGCCAGCAGTGGAATGGGCCGCAGGAACACTGAAGCTTTCTTT
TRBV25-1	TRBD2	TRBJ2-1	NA	CASSVGTSGNEQFF	TGTGCCAGCAGTGTCGGGACTAGTGGCAATGAGCAGTTCTTC
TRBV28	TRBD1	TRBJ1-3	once	CASSSTGTGAGNTIYF	TGTGCCAGCAGTAGCACCGGGACAGGGGCTGGAAACACCATATATTTT